The TCR beta chain under discussion was sequenced for a study of CXCR3-negative and CXCR3-positive naive CD8 T cells (dated by TCRdb to the late 2010s). With respect to the entire study: In total, about 140 million TRB reads were obtained, or roughly 1.5 +/- 0.3 million reads per library. The TRBV-TRBJ cluster analysis covered naive subsets from a handful of donors and memory cells from 3 donors. Diversity and physicochemical repertoire analyses covered some ten donors pooled from two independent experiments.

For every CD8+ T cell subset, approximately 300,000 cells were flow-sorted straight into RLT lysis buffer, and each subset was sorted in triplicate. Naive CD8+ T cells were defined stringently as CD45RO-CCR7+CD27+CD95- to exclude memory contaminants. Peripheral blood mononuclear cells were isolated from buffy coats by standard density gradient centrifugation. Naive CXCR3-negative and CXCR3-positive CD8+ T cells were flow-sorted on a FACSAria III. Total RNA was extracted from sorted cells using an RNeasy Mini Kit. Comments on this clonotype: Its antigen is still unknown.

The CDR3 covers 15 residues, taking in both the cysteine and the phenylalanine. The nucleotide record is missing. The germline V gene encodes CDR1 SQVTM and CDR2 ANQGSEA. Study-level results and caveats: Comparably high repertoire diversity was found in both naive subsets, whereas much lower repertoire diversity was found in memory CD8+ T cells. Naive CXCR3-negative and CXCR3-positive cells from the same donor showed similar TRBV-TRBJ usage, whereas memory cells showed distinct patterns. TRB CDR3s from CXCR3-positive naive cells showed higher hydrophobicity (lower Kidera factor 4), lower energy, and higher strength and volume indices than CXCR3-negative naive cells. Because surface CD5, which has been linked to self-reactivity in mice, was comparable between naive subsets, TCR interaction strength was also inferred from TRB CDR3 physicochemical properties. Freshly isolated PBMCs were used for most assays because CXCR3 expression went down partially after cryopreservation.

TCRdb names NextSeq 550 as the instrument used. The Human TCR Profiling Kit (MiLaboratory) was used to prepare UMI-labeled 5' RACE TRB cDNA libraries. cDNA synthesis used the entire amount of extracted RNA, and PCR amplification then used the entire amount of cDNA produced. Libraries were prepared in parallel with an identical number of PCR cycles. On the authors' methods: With a minimum of two reads required per UMI, MIGEC and MiXCR pulled out about 50,000 +/- 10,000 unique UMI-labeled TRB cDNA molecules from each library. On average, roughly 40,000 +/- 10,000 functional in-frame TRB CDR3 nucleotide clonotypes lacking stop codons were found per library. Diversity metrics, including normalized Shannon-Wiener and Chao1, were computed in VDJtools after downsampling to 5000 UMI-labeled TRB molecules per sample. VDJtools computed clonotype-size-weighted physicochemical properties of the central five CDR3 residues: interaction energy, strength, volume and Kidera factor 4. TCRdb reprocessed the reads, and each CDR3 protein sequence is entered once, without DNA. What appears here as the V and J calls and clone size reflects TCRdb's work, not the paper's. The sample table includes more than 4,500 distinct CDR3 sequences. The ten top clones hold approximately 2.5% of the sample.

The chain is encoded by TRBV29-1 joined to TRBJ2-1; checking the TCRdb D call of TRBD2 is not possible without DNA. The TCR comes from a human donor in good health. Some clones in this sample may be carry-over from other donors' samples. The sample comprised naive CXCR3+ CD8+ T cells from blood. What this sample's cell subset or site label stands for: CD45RO-CCR7+CD27+CD95- naive CD8+ T cells expressing CXCR3 (TNR3+). The CDR3 protein is CSVDGSGSSYNEQFF.